These 17 T cell receptor beta chains came from one sample sequenced in a study of cytomegalovirus exposure and HLA in healthy donors. PCR was performed using 60 Vbeta and 13 Jbeta primers. The assay was immunoSEQ multiplex PCR, and TCRdb's table has in-frame clones only and misses some. The table shows roughly 150,000 clones, with around 75% occurring only once. The sample was PBMCs. The source of these receptors is a male donor in good health and CMV-seronegative.

This sequence joins TRBV2 and TRBJ1-3, with 7 nucleotides matching TRBD1. Germline-derived CDR1 and CDR2 are SNHLY and FYNNEI. The CDR3 totals 14 residues. Losses at the gene ends were 9 bases for V and 4 bases for J; bases not matched to a gene: 9. As DNA, the CDR3 is TGTGCCAGTTCCCCGCGGGACAGAGGAAACACCATATATTTT. Encoded protein: CASSPRDRGNTIYF. The complete variable domain, with remaining parts taken from reference TRBV2 and TRBJ1-3, reads EPEVTQTPSHQVTQMGQEVILRCVPISNHLYFYWYRQILGQKVEFLVSFYNNEISEKSEIFDDQFSVERPDGSNFTLKIRSTKLEDSAMYFCASSPRDRGNTIYFGEGSWLTVV.

The chain carries TRBV30 and TRBJ1-2; D might be TRBD1 (6 bases). The CDR3 is 13 amino acids. The germline gives CDR1 GTSNPN, CDR2 SVGIG (reference sequence). V dropped 2 bases and J dropped 7 bases, with 14 bases sitting between them. The CDR3 nucleotides are TGTGCCTGGAGTCCTACAGGGCTTAGTGGCTACACCTTC. It codes for CAWSPTGLSGYTF. The full variable domain, its missing parts supplied by reference TRBV30 and TRBJ1-2, is SQTIHQWPATLVQPVGSPLSLECTVEGTSNPNLYWYRQAAGRGLQLLFYSVGIGQISSEVPQNLSASRPQDRQFILSSKKLLLSDSGFYLCAWSPTGLSGYTFGSGTRLTVV.

V and J are TRBV11-2 and TRBJ2-5; 7 bases match TRBD1. This CDR3 is built from 16 residues. In germline, CDR1 is SGHAT, CDR2 FQNNGV. V was clipped by 4 bases and J by 6 bases; unmatched bases: 14. CDR3 protein: CASSSLRGRSGKTQYF. The CDR3, as DNA: TGTGCCAGCAGCTCGTTGAGGGGGCGGTCGGGAAAGACCCAGTACTTC. The full variable domain, completed using reference TRBV11-2 and TRBJ2-5, is EAGVAQSPRYKIIEKRQSVAFWCNPISGHATLYWYQQILGQGPKLLIQFQNNGVVDDSQLPKDRFSAERLKGVDSTLKIQPAKLEDSAVYLCASSSLRGRSGKTQYFGPGTRLLVL.

A single count supports this clone. The chain joins TRBV11-3 to TRBJ2-1; 7 bases are a match to TRBD2. The CDR3 sequence is 14 residues long. Germline V lookup: CDR1 SGHNT, CDR2 YENEEA. The junction had 5 bases not matched to a gene; V was cut back by 4 bases and J by 5 bases. The CDR3 coding sequence is TGTGCCAGCAGCTCCGGCGGGAGAGACAATGAGCAGTTCTTC. Protein product: CASSSGGRDNEQFF.

The chain employs TRBV11-2 and TRBJ2-7; TRBD2 agrees at 9 bases. V was pared by 1 base and J by 2 bases, with 6 bases of the junction left unmatched. Germline V lookup: CDR1 SGHAT, CDR2 FQNNGV. CDR3 length equals 16 residues. The CDR3 reads CASSLGSGSLTYEQYF. As DNA, the CDR3 is TGTGCCAGCAGCTTAGGTAGCGGGAGCCTCACCTACGAGCAGTACTTC.

CDR3 residues: CASSLGLVVGGGPHYEQYF. The CDR3, as DNA: TGCGCCAGCAGCTTGGGCCTAGTCGTCGGGGGGGGCCCGCACTACGAGCAGTACTTC. The chain combines TRBV5-1 with TRBJ2-7, with 8 bases aligning to TRBD2. The germline V gene has CDR1 SGHRS and CDR2 YFSETQ. V gave up 0 bases and J gave up 3 bases; unmatched junction bases: 17. This CDR3 has 19 amino acids.

The V gene is TRBV11-3, the J gene TRBJ2-7; 7 nucleotides align to TRBD1. This CDR3 contains 16 residues. The trim removed 5 bases at V and 3 bases at J, leaving 13 bases unmatched. Germline V gives CDR1 SGHNT, CDR2 YENEEA. CDR3 in DNA: TGTGCCAGCAGCAAAGGGCAAGGACAGGCAAACTACGAGCAGTACTTC. Translation gives CASSKGQGQANYEQYF.

CDR3 sequence reads: CASSLGLTGHATNEKLFF. CDR3 DNA: TGTGCCAGCAGCTTGGGGCTAACAGGGCATGCAACTAATGAAAAACTGTTTTTT. The chain recombines TRBV7-9 with TRBJ1-4; perhaps TRBD1 as D (6 bases). Germline values: CDR1 SEHNR, CDR2 FQNEAQ (reference sequence). Deletions cut 3 bases from V and 0 bases from J, with 17 bases between. This CDR3 has 18 residues.

This clone was counted between two and nine times. The chain carries TRBV2 and TRBJ2-5; TRBD2 matches 7 bases. The CDR3 runs to 13 residues. The V segment lost 7 bases and the J segment 3 bases; nucleotides outside the gene matches: 5. The germline V gene encodes CDR1 SNHLY and CDR2 FYNNEI. CDR3 coding DNA: TGTGCCAGCATAGAGCGGGGTGAAGAGACCCAGTACTTC. The encoded protein is CASIERGEETQYF.

The chain links TRBV2 to TRBJ2-7; the match to TRBD1 covers 7 bases. Trimming at V came to 6 bases and at J to 5 bases, leaving 13 bases not matched to a gene. Germline CDR1 and CDR2: SNHLY and FYNNEI. CDR3 length: 15 residues. This chain's CDR3 is CASRNYRGKGDEQYF. CDR3 coding DNA: TGTGCCAGCAGAAACTACAGGGGAAAGGGGGACGAGCAGTACTTC. Full variable domain (rest looked up from reference TRBV2 and TRBJ2-7): EPEVTQTPSHQVTQMGQEVILRCVPISNHLYFYWYRQILGQKVEFLVSFYNNEISEKSEIFDDQFSVERPDGSNFTLKIRSTKLEDSAMYFCASRNYRGKGDEQYFGPGTRLTVT.

The rearrangement joins TRBV7-3 to TRBJ2-2; TRBD2 aligns across 12 bases. The CDR3 length is 16 residues. Unmatched junction bases numbered 2, after V lost 5 bases and J lost 1 base. Germline values: CDR1 SGHTA, CDR2 FQGTGA. The CDR3 bases are TGTGCCAGCAGCCCGGGACTAGCGGGGAACACCGGGGAGCTGTTTTTT. Its translation is CASSPGLAGNTGELFF.

J is TRBJ1-5 and V is TRBV28, with TRBD1 matching 8 bases. Germline V gene lookup returns CDR1 MDHEN and CDR2 SYDVKM. The CDR3 loop spans 16 amino acids. The ends lost 5 bases at V and 6 bases at J; junction bases unmatched: 12. The CDR3 loop reads CASSTRTGRISQPQHF. As DNA, the CDR3 is TGTGCCAGCAGTACCCGGACAGGGCGGATAAGTCAGCCCCAGCATTTT.

The J gene is TRBJ2-5, the V gene TRBV28, with TRBD2 identical over 15 bases. J was trimmed by 4 bases and V by 5 bases; bases with no gene match: 14. Germline assignment: CDR1 MDHEN and CDR2 SYDVKM. The CDR3 has 19 residues. For the CDR3, the DNA is TGTGCCAGCAGTGGAAACCTCGGACTAGCGGGAGGGGATGGAGAGACCCAGTACTTC. As protein: CASSGNLGLAGGDGETQYF.

V gene TRBV6-5 combines with J gene TRBJ2-7, with TRBD1 matching over 7 bases. The ends lost 10 bases at V and 5 bases at J; junction bases unmatched: 17. In germline, CDR1 is MNHEY, CDR2 SVGAGI. The CDR3 is made up of 15 amino acids. The CDR3 DNA reads as TGTGCCAACCTCCGGTTCAGACAGGGAGCACACGAGCAGTACTTC. This gives the protein CANLRFRQGAHEQYF.

A word on this clone: Mismatch with germline at one junction end may stem from a read error. The chain combines TRBV7-9 with TRBJ1-6, with D uncertain. Germline V gene lookup returns CDR1 SEHNR and CDR2 FQNEAQ (reference sequence). This CDR3 contains 16 residues. The CDR3 DNA reads TGTTCCAGCAGCTTAAGAGGGTCAGTTGGGAATTCACCCCTCCACTTT. This encodes CSSSLRGSVGNSPLHF.

This clone was counted only a few times. The V call is TRBV6-5, the J call TRBJ1-3, with D unresolved. V lost 5 bases and J 7 bases, leaving 9 bases between the germline ends. From germline, CDR1 is MNHEY and CDR2 SVGAGI. This CDR3 contains 12 residues. DNA of the CDR3: TGTGCCAGCAGTGCCCCTAGTAACACCATATATTTT. Translation gives CASSAPSNTIYF.

The chain employs TRBV7-3 and TRBJ2-2, with 7 bases lining up with TRBD2. Trimming took 1 base from V and 2 from J; bases not matched to a gene: 4. This CDR3 spans 16 amino acids. Germline V gene lookup returns CDR1 SGHTA and CDR2 FQGTGA. The CDR3 region is CASSLMASGNTGELFF. DNA of the CDR3: TGTGCCAGCAGCTTAATGGCTAGCGGAAACACCGGGGAGCTGTTTTTT.